This record concerns one TCR beta chain sequence. Antigen: not known. About 33,000 T cell genomes (approximately 210 ng DNA) went into each sorted-subset replicate. The data were produced by immunoSEQ multiplex PCR, yet TCRdb's version contains in-frame clones alone and is incomplete. The sample includes some 2 million clones, 95% of them seen just once. The record originates from a study of shared clonotypes between healthy human individuals. Study-wide points: Estimated richness values were generally larger in naive subsets than in memory subsets. Incomplete sequencing of sorted subsets was indicated by rarefaction despite large depth.

Among the donors, all were Caucasian adults who lived in Nashville, Tennessee. This TCR derives from a man aged 18 to 30 in good health. Sequencing used naive CD4+ T cells sorted from blood. Indicated subset: CD45RA+ positively selected.

CDR3: CASSFTGQVGGQPQHF. DNA for the CDR3: TGTGCCAGCAGTTTTACCGGACAGGTCGGTGGTCAGCCCCAGCATTTT. The genes are TRBV28 and TRBJ1-5; 7 bases match TRBD1. The V segment lost 3 bases and the J segment 6 bases; nucleotides outside the gene matches: 11. In germline, CDR1 is MDHEN, CDR2 SYDVKM. The CDR3 spans 16 residues.